This T cell receptor (beta chain) was identified during a study of control samples from healthy donors and cancer patients. Here immunoSEQ multiplex PCR was the method, and the copy in TCRdb shows in-frame clones only, minus some. The sample lists fewer than 200,000 clones; nearly 96% were seen once. This CDR3 has 15 amino acids. Germline loops: CDR1 SGHNT, CDR2 YYREEE (reference sequence). V dropped 4 bases and J dropped 7; count of bases not matched to a gene: 10. The chain links TRBV5-4 to TRBJ2-1; 8 nucleotides agree with TRBD1. This clonotype was obtained from a woman aged 25 to 39 in good health. Sequenced: blood. CDR3 coding DNA: TGTGCCAGCAGCAGGCAGGGGGCCGGGGAAAATGAGCAGTTCTTC. Translating gives CASSRQGAGENEQFF.